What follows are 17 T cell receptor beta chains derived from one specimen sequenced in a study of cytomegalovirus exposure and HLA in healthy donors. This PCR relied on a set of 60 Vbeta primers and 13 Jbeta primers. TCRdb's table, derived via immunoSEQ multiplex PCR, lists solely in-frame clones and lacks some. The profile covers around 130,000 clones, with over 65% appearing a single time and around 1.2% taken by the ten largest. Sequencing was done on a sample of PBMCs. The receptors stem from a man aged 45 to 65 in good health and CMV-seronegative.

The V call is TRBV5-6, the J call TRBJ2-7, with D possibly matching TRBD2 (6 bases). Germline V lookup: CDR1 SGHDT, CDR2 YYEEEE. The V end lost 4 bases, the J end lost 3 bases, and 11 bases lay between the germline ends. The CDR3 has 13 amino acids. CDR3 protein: CASSLIGGYEQYF. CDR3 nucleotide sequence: TGTGCCAGCAGCCTCATCGGGGGCTACGAGCAGTACTTC. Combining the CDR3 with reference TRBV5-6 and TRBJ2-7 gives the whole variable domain DAGVTQSPTHLIKTRGQQVTLRCSPKSGHDTVSWYQQALGQGPQFIFQYYEEEERQRGNFPDRFSGHQFPNYSSELNVNALLLGDSALYLCASSLIGGYEQYFGPGTRLTVT.

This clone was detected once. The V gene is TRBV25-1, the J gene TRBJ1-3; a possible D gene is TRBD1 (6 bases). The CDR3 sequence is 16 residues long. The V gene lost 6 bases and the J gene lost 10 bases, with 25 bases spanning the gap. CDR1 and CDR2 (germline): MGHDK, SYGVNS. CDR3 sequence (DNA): TGTGCCAGCAGACTAAGGGGGAACGATGACCCAAGAACCATATATTTT. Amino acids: CASRLRGNDDPRTIYF.

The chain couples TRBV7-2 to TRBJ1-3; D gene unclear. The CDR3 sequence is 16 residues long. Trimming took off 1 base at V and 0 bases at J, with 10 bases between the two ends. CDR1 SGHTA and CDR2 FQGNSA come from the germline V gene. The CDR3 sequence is CASSLGPRSSGNTIYF. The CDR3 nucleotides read TGTGCCAGCAGCTTAGGTCCCCGGAGCTCTGGAAACACCATATATTTT.

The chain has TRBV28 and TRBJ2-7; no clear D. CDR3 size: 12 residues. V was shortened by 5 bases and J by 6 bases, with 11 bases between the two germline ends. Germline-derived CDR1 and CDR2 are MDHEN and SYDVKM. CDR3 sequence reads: CASSGYSSEQYF. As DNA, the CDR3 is TGTGCCAGCAGTGGGTACAGCTCCGAGCAGTACTTC. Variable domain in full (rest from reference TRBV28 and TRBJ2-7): DVKVTQSSRYLVKRTGEKVFLECVQDMDHENMFWYRQDPGLGLRLIYFSYDVKMKEKGDIPEGYSVSREKKERFSLILESASTNQTSMYLCASSGYSSEQYFGPGTRLTVT.

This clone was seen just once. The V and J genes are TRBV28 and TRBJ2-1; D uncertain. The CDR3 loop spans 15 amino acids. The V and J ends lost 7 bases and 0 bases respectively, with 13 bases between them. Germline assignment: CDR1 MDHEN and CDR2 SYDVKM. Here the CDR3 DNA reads TGTGCCAGCACCGTCTCTACCCTCTCCTACAATGAGCAGTTCTTC. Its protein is CASTVSTLSYNEQFF.

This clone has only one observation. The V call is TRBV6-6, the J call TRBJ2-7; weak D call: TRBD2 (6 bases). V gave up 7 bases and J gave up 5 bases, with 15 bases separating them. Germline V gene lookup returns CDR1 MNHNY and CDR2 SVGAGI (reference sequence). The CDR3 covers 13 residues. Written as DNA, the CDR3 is TGTGCCAGCACCCAAATCGGGGGAGACGAGCAGTACTTC. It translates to CASTQIGGDEQYF.

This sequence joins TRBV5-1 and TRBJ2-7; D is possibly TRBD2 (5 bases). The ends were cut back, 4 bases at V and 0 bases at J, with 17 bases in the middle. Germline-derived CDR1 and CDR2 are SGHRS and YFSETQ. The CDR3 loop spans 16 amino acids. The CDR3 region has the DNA TGCGCCAGCAGCCTACGGGGAGCCGCAAGCTCCTACGAGCAGTACTTC. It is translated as CASSLRGAASSYEQYF. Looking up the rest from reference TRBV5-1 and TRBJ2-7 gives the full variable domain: KAGVTQTPRYLIKTRGQQVTLSCSPISGHRSVSWYQQTPGQGLQFLFEYFSETQRNKGNFPGRFSGRQFSNSRSEMNVSTLELGDSALYLCASSLRGAASSYEQYFGPGTRLTVT.

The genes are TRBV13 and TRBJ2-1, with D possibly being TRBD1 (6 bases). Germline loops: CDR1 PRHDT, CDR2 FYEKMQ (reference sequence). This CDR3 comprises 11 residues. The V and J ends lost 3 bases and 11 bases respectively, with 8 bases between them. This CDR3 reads CASSFTGKQFF. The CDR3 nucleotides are TGTGCCAGCAGCTTTACAGGGAAGCAGTTCTTC.

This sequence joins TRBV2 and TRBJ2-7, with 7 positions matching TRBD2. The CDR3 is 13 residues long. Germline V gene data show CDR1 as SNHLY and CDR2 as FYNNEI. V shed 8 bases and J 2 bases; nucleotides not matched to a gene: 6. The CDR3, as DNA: TGTGCCAGCCGCTTGGCGGGGGCCTACGAGCAGTACTTC. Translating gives CASRLAGAYEQYF.

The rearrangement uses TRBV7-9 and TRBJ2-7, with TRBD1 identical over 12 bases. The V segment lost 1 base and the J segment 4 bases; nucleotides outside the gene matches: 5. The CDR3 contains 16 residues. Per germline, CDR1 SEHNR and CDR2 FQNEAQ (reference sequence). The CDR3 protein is CASSLGGGQGAYEQYF. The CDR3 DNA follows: TGTGCCAGCAGCTTAGGGGGGGGACAGGGGGCTTACGAGCAGTACTTC.

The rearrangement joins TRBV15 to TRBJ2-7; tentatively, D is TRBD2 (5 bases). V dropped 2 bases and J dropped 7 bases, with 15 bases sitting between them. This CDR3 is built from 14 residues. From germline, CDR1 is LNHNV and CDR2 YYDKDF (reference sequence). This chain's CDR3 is CATSRSGIGREQYF. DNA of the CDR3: TGTGCCACCAGCAGATCGGGGATTGGACGAGAGCAGTACTTC. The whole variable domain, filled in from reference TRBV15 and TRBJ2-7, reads DAMVIQNPRYQVTQFGKPVTLSCSQTLNHNVMYWYQQKSSQAPKLLFHYYDKDFNNEADTPDNFQSRRPNTSFCFLDIRSPGLGDTAMYLCATSRSGIGREQYFGPGTRLTVT.

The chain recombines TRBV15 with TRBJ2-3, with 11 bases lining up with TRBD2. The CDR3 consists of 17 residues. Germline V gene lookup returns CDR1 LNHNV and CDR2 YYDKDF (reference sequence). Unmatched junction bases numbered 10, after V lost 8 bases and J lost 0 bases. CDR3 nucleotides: TGTGCCACCGTAGGGACTAGCGGACAAAAAAGCACAGATACGCAGTATTTT. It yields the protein CATVGTSGQKSTDTQYF.

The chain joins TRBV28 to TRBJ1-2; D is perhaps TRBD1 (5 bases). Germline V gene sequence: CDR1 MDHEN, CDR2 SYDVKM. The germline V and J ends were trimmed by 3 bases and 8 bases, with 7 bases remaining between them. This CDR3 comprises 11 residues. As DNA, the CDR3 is TGTGCCAGCAGTTTTAGGGGCGGCTACACCTTC. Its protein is CASSFRGGYTF.

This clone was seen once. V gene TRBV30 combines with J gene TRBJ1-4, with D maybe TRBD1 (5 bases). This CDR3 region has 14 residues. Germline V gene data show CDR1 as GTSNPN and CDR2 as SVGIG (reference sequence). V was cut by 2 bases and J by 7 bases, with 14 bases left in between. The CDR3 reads CAWSIQGIGEKLFF. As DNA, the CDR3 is TGTGCCTGGAGTATTCAGGGTATCGGTGAAAAACTGTTTTTT.

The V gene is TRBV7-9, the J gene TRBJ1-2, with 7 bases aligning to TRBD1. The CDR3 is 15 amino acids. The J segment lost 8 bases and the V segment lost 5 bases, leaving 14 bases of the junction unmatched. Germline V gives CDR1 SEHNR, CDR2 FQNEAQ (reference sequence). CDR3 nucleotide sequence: TGTGCCAGCAGCACAACCAGGGGGTCGGTAACGGGCTACACCTTC. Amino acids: CASSTTRGSVTGYTF.

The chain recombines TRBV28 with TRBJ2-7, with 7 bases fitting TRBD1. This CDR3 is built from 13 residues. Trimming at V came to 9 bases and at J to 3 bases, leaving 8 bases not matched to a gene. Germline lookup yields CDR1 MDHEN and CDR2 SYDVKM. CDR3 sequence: CASRTGTLYEQYF. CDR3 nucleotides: TGTGCCAGTCGGACAGGAACCCTCTACGAGCAGTACTTC.

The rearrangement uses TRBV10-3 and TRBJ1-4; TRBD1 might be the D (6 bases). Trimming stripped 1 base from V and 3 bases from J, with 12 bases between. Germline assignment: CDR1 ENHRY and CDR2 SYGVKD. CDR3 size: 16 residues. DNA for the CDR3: TGTGCCATCAGTGAGTACAGGACAGACTCTAATGAAAAACTGTTTTTT. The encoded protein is CAISEYRTDSNEKLFF.